This entry is about one T cell receptor (beta chain). Its antigen remains unidentified. The sample belongs to a study of T cell repertoires in cytomegalovirus infection. Study summary: TCR beta signatures that were public indicated CMV infection and matching HLA type. Whole-study findings and limits: Predominance within the ex vivo response was attributable to HLA-C-restricted CMV-specific TCR beta clonotypes. Cumulative public TCR beta family frequency identified CMV carriers with the relevant HLA.

Each CDR3 protein is one row after TCRdb ran MiXCR on the reads. The sample consists of about 600,000 distinct CDR3 sequences, roughly 26% of them appearing once. CDR1 and CDR2 (germline): MNHEY, SMNVEV (reference sequence). The CDR3 has 15 amino acids. The V and J ends lost 11 bases and 4 bases, in that order; junction bases with no gene match: 10. The rearrangement joins TRBV27 to TRBJ2-1; TRBD2 aligns across 11 bases. Sequencing used CD8+ T cells from PBMCs. The sequence derives from a human donor in good health (CMV status not recorded). Some clones in this sample may be carry-over from other donors' samples. This chain's CDR3 is CASRGLAELYNEQFF. CDR3 bases: TGTGCCTCCAGGGGACTAGCGGAGCTATACAATGAGCAGTTCTTC.